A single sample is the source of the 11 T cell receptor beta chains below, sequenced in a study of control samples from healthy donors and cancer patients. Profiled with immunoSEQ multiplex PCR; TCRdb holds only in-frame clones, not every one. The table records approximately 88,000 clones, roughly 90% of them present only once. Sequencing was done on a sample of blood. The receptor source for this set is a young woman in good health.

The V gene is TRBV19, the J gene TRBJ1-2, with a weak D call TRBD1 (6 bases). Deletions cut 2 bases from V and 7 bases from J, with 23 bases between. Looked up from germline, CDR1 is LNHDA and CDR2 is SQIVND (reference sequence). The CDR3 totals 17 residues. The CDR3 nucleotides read TGTGCCAGTAGTATACCCCCAGGGCGCACGGGGGCTGGTGGCTACACCTTC. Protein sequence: CASSIPPGRTGAGGYTF.

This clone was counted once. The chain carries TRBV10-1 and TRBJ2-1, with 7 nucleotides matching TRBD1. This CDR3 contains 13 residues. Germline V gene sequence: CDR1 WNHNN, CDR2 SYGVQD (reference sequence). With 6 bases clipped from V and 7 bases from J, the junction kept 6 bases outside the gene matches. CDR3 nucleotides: TGCGCCAGCAGCAAGACAGGGTGGAATGAGCAGTTCTTC. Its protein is CASSKTGWNEQFF.

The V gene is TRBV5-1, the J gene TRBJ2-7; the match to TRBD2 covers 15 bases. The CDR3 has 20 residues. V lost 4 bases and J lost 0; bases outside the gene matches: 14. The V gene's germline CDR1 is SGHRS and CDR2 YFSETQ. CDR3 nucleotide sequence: TGCGCCAGCAGCGTTGGACCCGGGACTAGCGGGAGGATTAACTCCTACGAGCAGTACTTC. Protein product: CASSVGPGTSGRINSYEQYF.

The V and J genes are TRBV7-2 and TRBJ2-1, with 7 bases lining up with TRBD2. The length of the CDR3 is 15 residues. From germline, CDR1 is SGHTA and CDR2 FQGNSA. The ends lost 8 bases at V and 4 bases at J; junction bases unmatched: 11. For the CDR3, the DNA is TGTGCCAGCTCTCTACGTCCAGCGGGGTACAATGAGCAGTTCTTC. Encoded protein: CASSLRPAGYNEQFF.

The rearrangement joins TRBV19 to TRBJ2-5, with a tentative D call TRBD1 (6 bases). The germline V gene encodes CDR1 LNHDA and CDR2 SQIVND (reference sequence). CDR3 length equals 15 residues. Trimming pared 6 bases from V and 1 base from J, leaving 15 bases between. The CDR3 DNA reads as TGTGCCAGTAGATCAGGGGACCTACTCCAAGAGACCCAGTACTTC. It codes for CASRSGDLLQETQYF.

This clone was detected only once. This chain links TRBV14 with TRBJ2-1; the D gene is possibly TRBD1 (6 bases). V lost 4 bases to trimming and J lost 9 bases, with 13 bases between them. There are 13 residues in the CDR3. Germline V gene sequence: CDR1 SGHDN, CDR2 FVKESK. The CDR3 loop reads CASSLPWGLEQFF. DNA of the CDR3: TGTGCCAGCAGCCTCCCCTGGGGGCTTGAGCAGTTCTTC. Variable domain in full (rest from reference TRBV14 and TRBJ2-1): EAGVTQFPSHSVIEKGQTVTLRCDPISGHDNLYWYRRVMGKEIKFLLHFVKESKQDESGMPNNRFLAERTGGTYSTLKVQPAELEDSGVYFCASSLPWGLEQFFGPGTRLTVL.

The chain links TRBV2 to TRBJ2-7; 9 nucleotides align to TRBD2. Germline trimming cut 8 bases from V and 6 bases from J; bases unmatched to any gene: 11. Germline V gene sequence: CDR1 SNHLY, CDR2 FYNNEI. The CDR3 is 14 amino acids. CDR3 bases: TGTGCCAGCGGAAGGGGACTAGCAGGGTTCGAGCAGTACTTC. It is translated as CASGRGLAGFEQYF.

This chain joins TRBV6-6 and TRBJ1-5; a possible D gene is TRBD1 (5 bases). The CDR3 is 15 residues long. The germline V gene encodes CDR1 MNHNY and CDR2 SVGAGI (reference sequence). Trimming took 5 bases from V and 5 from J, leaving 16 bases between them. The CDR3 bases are TGTGCCAGCAGTCAATCGGACGGGGGGGATCAGCCCCAGCATTTT. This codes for CASSQSDGGDQPQHF.

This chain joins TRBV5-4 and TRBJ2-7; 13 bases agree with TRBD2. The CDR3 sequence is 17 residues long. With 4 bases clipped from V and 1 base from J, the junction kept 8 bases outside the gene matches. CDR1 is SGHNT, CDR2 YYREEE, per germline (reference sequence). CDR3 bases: TGTGCCAGCAGCCTGCTAGGGACTAGCGGGATTTCCTACGAGCAGTACTTC. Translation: CASSLLGTSGISYEQYF.

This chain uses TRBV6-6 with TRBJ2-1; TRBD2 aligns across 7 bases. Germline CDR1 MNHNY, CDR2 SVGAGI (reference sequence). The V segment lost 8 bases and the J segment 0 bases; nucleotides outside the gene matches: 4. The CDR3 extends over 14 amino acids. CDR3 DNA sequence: TGTGCCAGCTGGGGGGGGAGCTCCTACAATGAGCAGTTCTTC. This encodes CASWGGSSYNEQFF.

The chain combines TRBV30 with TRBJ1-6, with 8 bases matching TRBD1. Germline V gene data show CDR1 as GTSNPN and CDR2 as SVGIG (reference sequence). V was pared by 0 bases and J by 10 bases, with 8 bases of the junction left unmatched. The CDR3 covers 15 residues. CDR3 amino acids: CAWSVTDRARSPLHF. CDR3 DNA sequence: TGTGCCTGGAGTGTGACGGACAGGGCTAGATCACCCCTCCACTTT.